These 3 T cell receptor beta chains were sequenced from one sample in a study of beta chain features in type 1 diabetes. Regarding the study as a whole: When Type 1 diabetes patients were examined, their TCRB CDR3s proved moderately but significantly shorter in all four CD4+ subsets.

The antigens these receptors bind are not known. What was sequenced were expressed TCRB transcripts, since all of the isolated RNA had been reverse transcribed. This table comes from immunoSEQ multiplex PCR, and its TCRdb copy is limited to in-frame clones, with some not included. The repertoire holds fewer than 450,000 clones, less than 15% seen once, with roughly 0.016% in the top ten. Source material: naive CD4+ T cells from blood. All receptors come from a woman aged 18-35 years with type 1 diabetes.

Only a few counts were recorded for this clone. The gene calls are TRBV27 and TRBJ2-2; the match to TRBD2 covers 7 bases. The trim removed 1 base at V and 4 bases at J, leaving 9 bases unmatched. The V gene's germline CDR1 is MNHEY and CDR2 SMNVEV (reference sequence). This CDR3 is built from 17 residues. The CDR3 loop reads CASSLYLAERPTGELFF. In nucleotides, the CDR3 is TGTGCCAGCAGTTTATATCTAGCGGAAAGACCCACCGGGGAGCTGTTTTTT.

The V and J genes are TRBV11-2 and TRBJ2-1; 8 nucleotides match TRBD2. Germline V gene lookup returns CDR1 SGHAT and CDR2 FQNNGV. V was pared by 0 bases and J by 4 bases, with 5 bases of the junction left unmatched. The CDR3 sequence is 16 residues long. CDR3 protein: CASSLEGSGAYNEQFF. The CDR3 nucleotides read TGTGCCAGCAGCTTAGAGGGTAGCGGGGCTTACAATGAGCAGTTCTTC.

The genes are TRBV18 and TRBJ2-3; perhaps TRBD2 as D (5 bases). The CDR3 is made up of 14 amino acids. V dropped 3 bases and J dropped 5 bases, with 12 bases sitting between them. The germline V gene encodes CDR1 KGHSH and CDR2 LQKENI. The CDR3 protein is CASSPGAGVDTQYF. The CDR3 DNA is TGTGCCAGCTCACCTGGTGCCGGGGTAGATACGCAGTATTTT.